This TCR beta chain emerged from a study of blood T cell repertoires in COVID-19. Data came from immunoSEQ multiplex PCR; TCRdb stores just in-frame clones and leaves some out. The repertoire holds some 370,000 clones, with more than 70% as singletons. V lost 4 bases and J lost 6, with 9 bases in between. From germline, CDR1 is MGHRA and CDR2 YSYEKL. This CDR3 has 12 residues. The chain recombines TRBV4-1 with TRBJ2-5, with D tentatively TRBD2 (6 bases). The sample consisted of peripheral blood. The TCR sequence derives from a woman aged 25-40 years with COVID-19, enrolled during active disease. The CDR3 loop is CASSPGRKTQYF. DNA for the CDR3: TGCGCCAGCAGCCCTGGGAGGAAGACCCAGTACTTC.